The 7 T cell receptor beta chains below come from one sample, sequenced in a study of cytotoxic CD8 clonotypes in ibrutinib-treated CLL. Produced via immunoSEQ multiplex PCR; TCRdb's table is partial and in-frame only. In the table there are some 160,000 clones, 81% of which are singletons. This sample comprised PBMCs, obtained after 12 months of ibrutinib treatment. The receptors shown here come from a human donor with chronic lymphocytic leukemia.

The chain carries TRBV18 and TRBJ1-6, with unresolved D. CDR1 and CDR2 from the germline V gene are KGHSH and LQKENI. The CDR3 contains 15 residues. The V end lost 3 bases, the J end lost 0 bases, and 6 bases lay between the germline ends. CDR3 sequence: CASSPFSSYNSPLHF. The CDR3, as DNA: TGTGCCAGCTCACCTTTTAGCTCCTATAATTCACCCCTCCACTTT. The entire variable domain, with the rest obtained from reference TRBV18 and TRBJ1-6, is as follows: NAGVMQNPRHLVRRRGQEARLRCSPMKGHSHVYWYRQLPEEGLKFMVYLQKENIIDESGMPKERFSAEFPKEGPSILRIQQVVRGDSAAYFCASSPFSSYNSPLHFGNGTRLTVT.

CDR3 sequence reads: CASSAGDRGRGQPQHF. The CDR3 DNA reads TGCGCCAGCAGCGCGGGGGACAGGGGGCGAGGTCAGCCCCAGCATTTT. The chain employs TRBV5-1 and TRBJ1-5, with 12 nucleotides matching TRBD1. This CDR3 region has 16 residues. The trim removed 4 bases at V and 6 bases at J, leaving 8 bases unmatched. The germline V gene has CDR1 SGHRS and CDR2 YFSETQ.

The V call is TRBV5-8, the J call TRBJ1-1, with 7 bases that match TRBD1. The CDR3 has 15 amino acids. After removal of 4 bases from V and 4 bases from J, the junction contained 10 bases not matched to a gene. Germline V gene sequence: CDR1 SGHTS, CDR2 YDEGEE. The CDR3 here is CASSPRDRDSTEAFF. CDR3 sequence (DNA): TGTGCCAGCAGCCCCCGAGATAGGGACAGCACTGAAGCTTTCTTT.

The CDR3 loop is CSIRTDPNYGYTF. The CDR3 DNA sequence: TGCAGCATCCGGACAGACCCTAACTATGGCTACACCTTC. This chain joins TRBV29-1 and TRBJ1-2, with D perhaps matching TRBD1 (6 bases). The CDR3 is 13 amino acids. The germline V gene has CDR1 SQVTM and CDR2 ANQGSEA. With 8 bases removed from V and 0 bases from J, the gap between germline ends came to 13 bases.

The chain uses TRBV7-6 and TRBJ1-3; tentative D call: TRBD1 (5 bases). V dropped 5 bases and J dropped 0 bases, with 11 bases sitting between them. The CDR3 has 15 amino acids. Germline CDR1 SGHVS, CDR2 FNYEAQ. The CDR3 is CASSPQGGSGNTIYF. DNA of the CDR3: TGTGCCAGCAGCCCCCAGGGCGGCTCTGGAAACACCATATATTTT.

CDR3 sequence: CASSYSQGGDEKLFF. The DNA of the CDR3 is TGTGCCAGCAGTTACTCGCAGGGGGGGGACGAAAAACTGTTTTTT. The rearrangement uses TRBV6-5 and TRBJ1-4, with 7 bases lining up with TRBD1. With V trimmed by 0 bases and J by 8 bases, 6 bases remained unmatched. The CDR3 length is 15 residues. The germline gives CDR1 MNHEY, CDR2 SVGAGI.

J is TRBJ1-3 and V is TRBV28, with D unresolved. In germline, CDR1 is MDHEN, CDR2 SYDVKM. The V end lost 2 bases, the J end lost 4 bases, and 12 bases lay between the germline ends. The CDR3 is 15 residues long. CDR3 nucleotide sequence: TGTGCCAGCAGTTTAGGGGAATTTGGAGGAAACACCATATATTTT. Residues: CASSLGEFGGNTIYF.